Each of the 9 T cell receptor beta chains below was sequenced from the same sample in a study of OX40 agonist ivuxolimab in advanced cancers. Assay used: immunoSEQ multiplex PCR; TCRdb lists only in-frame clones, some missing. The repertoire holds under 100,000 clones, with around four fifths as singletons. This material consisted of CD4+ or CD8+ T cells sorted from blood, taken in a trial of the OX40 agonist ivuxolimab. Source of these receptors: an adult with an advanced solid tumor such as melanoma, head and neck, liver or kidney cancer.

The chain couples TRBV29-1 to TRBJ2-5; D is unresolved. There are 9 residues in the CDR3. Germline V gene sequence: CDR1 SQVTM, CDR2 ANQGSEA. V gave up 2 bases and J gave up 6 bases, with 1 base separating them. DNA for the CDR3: TGCAGCGTTGAAAAGACCCAGTACTTC. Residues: CSVEKTQYF.

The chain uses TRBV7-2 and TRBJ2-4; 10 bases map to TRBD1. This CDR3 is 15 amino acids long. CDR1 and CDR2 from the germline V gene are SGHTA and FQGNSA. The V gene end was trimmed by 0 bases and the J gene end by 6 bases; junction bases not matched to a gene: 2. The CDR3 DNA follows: TGTGCCAGCAGCTTAGCTGGACAGGGGGGAAACATTCAGTACTTC. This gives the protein CASSLAGQGGNIQYF.

DNA for the CDR3: TGCGCCAGCAGCCAAGATCTCCCCAGGGGTTCCGGGGAGCTGTTTTTT. Translation: CASSQDLPRGSGELFF. The V gene is TRBV4-3, the J gene TRBJ2-2, with D maybe TRBD1 (6 bases). V gave up 0 bases and J gave up 6 bases, with 14 bases separating them. Germline V gene data show CDR1 as LGHNA and CDR2 as YSLEER. This CDR3 has 16 residues.

The CDR3 loop is CASRGGAEQFF. As DNA, the CDR3 is TGTGCCAGCCGGGGGGGCGCTGAGCAGTTCTTC. This chain links TRBV19 with TRBJ2-1; 8 nucleotides align to TRBD2. The germline V gene encodes CDR1 LNHDA and CDR2 SQIVND (reference sequence). The ends lost 9 bases at V and 9 bases at J; junction bases unmatched: 4. The CDR3 runs 11 residues.

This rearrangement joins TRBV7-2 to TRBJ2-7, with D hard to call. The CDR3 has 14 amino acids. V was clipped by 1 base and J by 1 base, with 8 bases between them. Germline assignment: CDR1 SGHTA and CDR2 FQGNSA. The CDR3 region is CASSLGHDSYEQYF. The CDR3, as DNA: TGTGCCAGCAGCTTAGGGCATGATTCCTACGAGCAGTACTTC. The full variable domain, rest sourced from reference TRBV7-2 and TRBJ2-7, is GAGVSQSPSNKVTEKGKDVELRCDPISGHTALYWYRQSLGQGLEFLIYFQGNSAPDKSGLPSDRFSAERTGGSVSTLTIQRTQQEDSAVYLCASSLGHDSYEQYFGPGTRLTVT.

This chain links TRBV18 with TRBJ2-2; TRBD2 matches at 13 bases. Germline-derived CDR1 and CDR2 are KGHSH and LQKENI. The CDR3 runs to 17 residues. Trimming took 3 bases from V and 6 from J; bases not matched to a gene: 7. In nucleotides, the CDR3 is TGTGCCAGCTCACCGTCGGGACTAGCGGGGTCCCCCGGGGAGCTGTTTTTT. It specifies CASSPSGLAGSPGELFF.

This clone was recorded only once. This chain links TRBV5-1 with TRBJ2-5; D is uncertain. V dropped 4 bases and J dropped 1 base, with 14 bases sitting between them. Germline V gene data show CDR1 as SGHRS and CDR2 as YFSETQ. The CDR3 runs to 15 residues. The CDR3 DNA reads TGCGCCAGCAGCCGGGCTGCCCTGGGCCAAGAGACCCAGTACTTC. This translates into CASSRAALGQETQYF.

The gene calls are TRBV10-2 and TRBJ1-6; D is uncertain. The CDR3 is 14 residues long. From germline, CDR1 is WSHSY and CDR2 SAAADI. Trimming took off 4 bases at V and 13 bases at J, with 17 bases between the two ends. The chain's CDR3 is CASSASAQWYPLHF. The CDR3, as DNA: TGCGCCAGCAGTGCGTCGGCTCAATGGTATCCCCTCCACTTT.

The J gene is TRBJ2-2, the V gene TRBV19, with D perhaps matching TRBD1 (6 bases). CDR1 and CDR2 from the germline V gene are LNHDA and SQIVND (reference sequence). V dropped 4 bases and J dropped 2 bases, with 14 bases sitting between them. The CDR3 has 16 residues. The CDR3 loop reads CASSKTRGPNTGELFF. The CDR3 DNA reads TGTGCCAGTAGTAAGACCAGGGGTCCAAACACCGGGGAGCTGTTTTTT. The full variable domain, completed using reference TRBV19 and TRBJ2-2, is DGGITQSPKYLFRKEGQNVTLSCEQNLNHDAMYWYRQDPGQGLRLIYYSQIVNDFQKGDIAEGYSVSREKKESFPLTVTSAQKNPTAFYLCASSKTRGPNTGELFFGEGSRLTVL.